Listed here are 10 T cell receptor beta chains from one sample, sequenced in a study of T cells after yellow fever vaccination. MiXCR was run by TCRdb on the 5' RACE reads, yielding one entry per CDR3 protein. The table records some 500,000 distinct CDR3 sequences, about 13% of them present only once. The material sequenced was PBMCs, taken on the day of the yellow fever booster vaccination. These TCRs come from a young man who received the YFV17D yellow fever vaccine.

In this sample, this clonotype turned up a few times. V usage is TRBV3-1 and J usage is TRBJ2-5; D possibly corresponds to TRBD2 (5 bases). Trimming took off 4 bases at V and 4 bases at J, with 19 bases between the two ends. Germline V gene data show CDR1 as LGHDT and CDR2 as YNNKEL (reference sequence). CDR3 length: 16 amino acids. The CDR3 coding sequence is TGTGCCAGCAGCCCCCGAGGGCCGCACCATGGAGAGACCCAGTACTTC. Protein: CASSPRGPHHGETQYF.

The V gene is TRBV29-1, the J gene TRBJ2-3; TRBD1 might be the D (7 bases). The germline CDR1 and CDR2 sequences are SQVTM and ANQGSEA. V lost 1 base, J lost 4 bases, and 12 bases lay in between. This CDR3 is built from 14 residues. The CDR3 bases are TGCAGCGTTGAAGCCGTCAGGGGGGCAGATACGCAGTATTTT. Protein sequence: CSVEAVRGADTQYF.

The chain is built from TRBV20-1 and TRBJ1-2; 7 bases align to TRBD1. V trimming: 8 bases; J trimming: 8 bases; junction bases outside the gene matches: 14. Germline CDR1 is DFQATT and CDR2 is SNEGSKA (reference sequence). There are 13 residues in the CDR3. The CDR3 sequence: CSTTPGTALGYTF. In nucleotides, the CDR3 is TGCAGTACTACCCCTGGGACAGCCTTGGGCTACACCTTC.

This clonotype was observed a few times. The V call is TRBV10-3, the J call TRBJ2-3; a possible D gene is TRBD2 (5 bases). Germline loops: CDR1 ENHRY, CDR2 SYGVKD. Trimming left V 6 bases short and J 2 bases short, with 12 bases between. The CDR3 has 14 residues. Here the CDR3 DNA reads TGTGCCATCAGCTGGAGGTCTGACACAGATACGCAGTATTTT. Translating gives CAISWRSDTDTQYF.

This chain links TRBV28 with TRBJ2-1; 12 bases agree with TRBD2. CDR1 MDHEN and CDR2 SYDVKM come from the germline V gene. This CDR3 region has 19 residues. Trimming took 3 bases from V and 2 from J; bases not matched to a gene: 11. The CDR3 reads CASSFWLAGGPKAYNEQFF. CDR3 nucleotide sequence: TGTGCCAGCAGTTTCTGGCTAGCGGGAGGGCCGAAAGCCTACAATGAGCAGTTCTTC.

This clonotype was counted a few times. The rearrangement uses TRBV6-1 and TRBJ1-2, with 7 positions matching TRBD1. Looked up from germline, CDR1 is MNHNS and CDR2 is SASEGT. V shed 6 bases and J 2 bases; nucleotides not matched to a gene: 12. CDR3 length: 16 amino acids. The chain's CDR3 is CASRSRSLTGNYGYTF. The CDR3 DNA is TGTGCCAGCAGGAGTAGGAGCCTGACAGGGAACTATGGCTACACCTTC.

There are a few counts of this clonotype. The chain combines TRBV7-3 with TRBJ2-1, with D hard to call. V gave up 4 bases and J gave up 6 bases, with 10 bases separating them. The CDR3 has 13 amino acids. Per germline, CDR1 SGHTA and CDR2 FQGTGA. DNA for the CDR3: TGTGCCAGCAGCTCCTCGGTGTCCAATGAGCAGTTCTTC. This codes for CASSSSVSNEQFF. The full variable domain, completed using reference TRBV7-3 and TRBJ2-1, is GAGVSQTPSNKVTEKGKYVELRCDPISGHTALYWYRQSLGQGPEFLIYFQGTGAADDSGLPNDRFFAVRPEGSVSTLKIQRTERGDSAVYLCASSSSVSNEQFFGPGTRLTVL.

This clonotype appeared a few times. The V gene is TRBV7-9, the J gene TRBJ2-2; 9 nucleotides agree with TRBD1. CDR3 length: 16 amino acids. Trimming at V came to 2 bases and at J to 4 bases, leaving 5 bases not matched to a gene. Germline assignment: CDR1 SEHNR and CDR2 FQNEAQ (reference sequence). The CDR3 is CASSLNRGQGTGELFF. Here the CDR3 DNA reads TGTGCCAGCAGCTTAAACAGGGGGCAAGGCACCGGGGAGCTGTTTTTT.

The chain joins TRBV3-1 to TRBJ2-3, with TRBD2 matching over 8 bases. The CDR3 sequence is 16 residues long. Trimming took 4 bases from V and 0 from J; bases not matched to a gene: 6. Germline assignment: CDR1 LGHDT and CDR2 YNNKEL (reference sequence). The chain's CDR3 is CASSPPSGRSTDTQYF. In DNA, the CDR3 is TGTGCCAGCAGCCCGCCTAGCGGGCGAAGCACAGATACGCAGTATTTT.

V usage is TRBV6-1 and J usage is TRBJ2-7; TRBD2 matches at 12 bases. Germline V gives CDR1 MNHNS, CDR2 SASEGT. Losses at the gene ends were 2 bases for V and 5 bases for J; bases not matched to a gene: 1. The CDR3 length is 14 residues. CDR3 DNA: TGTGCCAGCAGTGAACTAGCGGGAGGGAACGAGCAGTACTTC. Its translation: CASSELAGGNEQYF.